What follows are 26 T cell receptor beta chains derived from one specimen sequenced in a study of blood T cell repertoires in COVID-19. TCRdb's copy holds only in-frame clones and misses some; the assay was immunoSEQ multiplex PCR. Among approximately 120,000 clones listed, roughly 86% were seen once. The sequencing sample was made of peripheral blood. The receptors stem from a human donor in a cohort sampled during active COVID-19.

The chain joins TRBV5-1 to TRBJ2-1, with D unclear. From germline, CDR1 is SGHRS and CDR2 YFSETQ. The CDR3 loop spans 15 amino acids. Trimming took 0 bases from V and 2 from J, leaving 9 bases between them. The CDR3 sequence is CASSLGLTTYNEQFF. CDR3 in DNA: TGCGCCAGCAGCTTGGGGCTAACTACCTACAATGAGCAGTTCTTC.

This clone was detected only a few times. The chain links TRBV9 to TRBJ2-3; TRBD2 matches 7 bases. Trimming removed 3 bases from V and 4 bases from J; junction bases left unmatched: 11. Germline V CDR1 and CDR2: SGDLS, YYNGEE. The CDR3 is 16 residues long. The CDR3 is CASSGRETTDPDTQYF. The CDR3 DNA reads TGTGCCAGCAGCGGGCGGGAGACCACCGATCCAGATACGCAGTATTTT.

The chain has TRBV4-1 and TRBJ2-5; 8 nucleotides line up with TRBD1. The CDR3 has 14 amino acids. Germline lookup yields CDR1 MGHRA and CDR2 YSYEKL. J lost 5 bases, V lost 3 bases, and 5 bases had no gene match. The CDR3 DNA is TGCGCCAGCAGCCATCCGGACAGGGTTGAGACCCAGTACTTC. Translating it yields CASSHPDRVETQYF.

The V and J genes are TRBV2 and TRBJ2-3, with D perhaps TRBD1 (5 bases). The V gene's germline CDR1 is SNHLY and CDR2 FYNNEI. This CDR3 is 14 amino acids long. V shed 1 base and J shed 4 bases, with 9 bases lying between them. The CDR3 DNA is TGTGCCAGCAGTGAAGGGGCAGGGCCAGATACGCAGTATTTT. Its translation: CASSEGAGPDTQYF.

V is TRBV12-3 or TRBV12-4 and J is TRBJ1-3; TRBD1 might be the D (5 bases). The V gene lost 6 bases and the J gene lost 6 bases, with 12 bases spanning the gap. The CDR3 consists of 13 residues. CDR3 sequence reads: CASSPGHLNTIYF. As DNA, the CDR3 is TGTGCCAGCAGCCCAGGGCATCTAAACACCATATATTTT.

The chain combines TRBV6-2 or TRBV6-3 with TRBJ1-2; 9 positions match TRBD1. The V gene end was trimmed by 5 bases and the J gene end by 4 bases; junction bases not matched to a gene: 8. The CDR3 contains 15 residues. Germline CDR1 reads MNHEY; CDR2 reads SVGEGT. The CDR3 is CASSTGQGNLYGYTF. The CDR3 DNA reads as TGTGCCAGCAGTACGGGACAGGGTAACCTCTATGGCTACACCTTC.

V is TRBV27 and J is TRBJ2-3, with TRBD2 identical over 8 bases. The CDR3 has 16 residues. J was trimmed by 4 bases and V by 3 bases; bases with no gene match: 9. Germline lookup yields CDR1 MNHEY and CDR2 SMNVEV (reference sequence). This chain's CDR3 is CASSFRSGGDSDTQYF. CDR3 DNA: TGTGCCAGCAGTTTCCGGTCGGGGGGGGATTCAGATACGCAGTATTTT.

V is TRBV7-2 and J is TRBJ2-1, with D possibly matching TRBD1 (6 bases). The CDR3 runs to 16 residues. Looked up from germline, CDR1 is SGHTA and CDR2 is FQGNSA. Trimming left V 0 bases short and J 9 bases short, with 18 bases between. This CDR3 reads CASSLAGGTAGIEQFF. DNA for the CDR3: TGTGCCAGCAGCTTAGCAGGGGGTACGGCAGGAATTGAGCAGTTCTTC.

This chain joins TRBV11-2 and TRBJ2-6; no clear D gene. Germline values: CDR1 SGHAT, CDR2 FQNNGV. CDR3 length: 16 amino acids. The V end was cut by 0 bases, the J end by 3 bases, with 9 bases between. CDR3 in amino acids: CASSLDRASGANVLTF. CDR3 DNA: TGTGCCAGCAGCTTAGACAGAGCGAGTGGGGCCAACGTCCTGACTTTC.

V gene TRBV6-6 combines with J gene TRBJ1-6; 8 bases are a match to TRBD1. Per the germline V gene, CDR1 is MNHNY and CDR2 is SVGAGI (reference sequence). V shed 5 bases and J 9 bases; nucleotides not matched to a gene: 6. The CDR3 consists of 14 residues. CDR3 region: CASSKRTGSSPLHF. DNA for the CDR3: TGTGCCAGCAGTAAGAGGACAGGGAGTTCACCCCTCCACTTT.

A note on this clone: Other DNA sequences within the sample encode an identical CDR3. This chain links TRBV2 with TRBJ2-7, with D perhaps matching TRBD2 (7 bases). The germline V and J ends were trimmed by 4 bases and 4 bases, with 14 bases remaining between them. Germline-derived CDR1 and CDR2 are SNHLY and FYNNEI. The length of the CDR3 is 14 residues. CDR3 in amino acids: CASSGQGRVYEQYF. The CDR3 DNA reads TGTGCCAGCAGTGGGCAGGGGAGGGTTTACGAGCAGTACTTC.

This CDR3 is CASSAGTPNTEAFF. CDR3 DNA sequence: TGTGCCAGCAGCGCCGGGACACCGAACACTGAAGCTTTCTTT. The rearrangement uses TRBV5-6 and TRBJ1-1; D possibly corresponds to TRBD1 (6 bases). The CDR3 length is 14 residues. CDR1 is SGHDT and CDR2 is YYEEEE in the germline V gene. With 4 bases removed from V and 1 base from J, the gap between germline ends came to 11 bases. Using reference TRBV5-6 and TRBJ1-1 for the parts outside the CDR3, the full variable domain is DAGVTQSPTHLIKTRGQQVTLRCSPKSGHDTVSWYQQALGQGPQFIFQYYEEEERQRGNFPDRFSGHQFPNYSSELNVNALLLGDSALYLCASSAGTPNTEAFFGQGTRLTVV.

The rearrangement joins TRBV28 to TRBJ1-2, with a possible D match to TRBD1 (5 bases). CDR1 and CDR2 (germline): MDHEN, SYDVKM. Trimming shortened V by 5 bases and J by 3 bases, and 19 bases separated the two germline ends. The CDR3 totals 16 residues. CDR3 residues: CASSPTSARGYYGYTF. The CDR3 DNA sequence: TGTGCCAGCAGTCCCACCTCCGCTCGGGGGTACTATGGCTACACCTTC.

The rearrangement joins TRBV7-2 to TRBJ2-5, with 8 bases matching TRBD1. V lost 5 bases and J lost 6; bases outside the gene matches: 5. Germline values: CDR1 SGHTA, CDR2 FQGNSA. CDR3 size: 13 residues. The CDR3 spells CASSLGQGKTQYF. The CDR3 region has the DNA TGTGCCAGCAGCCTTGGACAGGGAAAGACCCAGTACTTC.

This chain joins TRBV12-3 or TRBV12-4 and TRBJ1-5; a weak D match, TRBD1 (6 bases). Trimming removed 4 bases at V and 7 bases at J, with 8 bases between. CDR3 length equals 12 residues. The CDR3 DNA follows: TGTGCCAGCAGTTCACAGGGCCAGCCCCAGCATTTT. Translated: CASSSQGQPQHF.

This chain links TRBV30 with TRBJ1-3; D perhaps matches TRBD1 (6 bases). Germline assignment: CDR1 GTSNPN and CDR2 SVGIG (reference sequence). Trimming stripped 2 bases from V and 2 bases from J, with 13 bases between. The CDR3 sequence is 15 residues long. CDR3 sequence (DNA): TGTGCCTGGAGTTCTCCACAGGGAGCTGGAAACACCATATATTTT. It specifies CAWSSPQGAGNTIYF.

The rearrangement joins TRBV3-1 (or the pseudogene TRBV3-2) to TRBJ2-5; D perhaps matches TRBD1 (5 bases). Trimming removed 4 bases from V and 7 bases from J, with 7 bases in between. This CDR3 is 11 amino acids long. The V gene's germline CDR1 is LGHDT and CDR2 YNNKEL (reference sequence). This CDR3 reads CASSLQVTQYF. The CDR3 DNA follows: TGTGCCAGCAGCCTACAGGTGACCCAGTACTTC.

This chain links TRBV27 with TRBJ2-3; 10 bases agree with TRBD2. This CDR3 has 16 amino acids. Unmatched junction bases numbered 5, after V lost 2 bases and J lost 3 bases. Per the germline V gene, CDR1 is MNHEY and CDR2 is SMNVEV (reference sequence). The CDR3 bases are TGTGCCAGCAGTTTACAAACTAGCGGGATTACAGATACGCAGTATTTT. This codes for CASSLQTSGITDTQYF.

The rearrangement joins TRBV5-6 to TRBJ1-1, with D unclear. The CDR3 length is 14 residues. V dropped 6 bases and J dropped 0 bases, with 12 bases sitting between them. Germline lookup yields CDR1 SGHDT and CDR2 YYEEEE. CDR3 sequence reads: CASNLKALNTEAFF. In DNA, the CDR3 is TGTGCCAGCAACCTTAAAGCGTTGAACACTGAAGCTTTCTTT.

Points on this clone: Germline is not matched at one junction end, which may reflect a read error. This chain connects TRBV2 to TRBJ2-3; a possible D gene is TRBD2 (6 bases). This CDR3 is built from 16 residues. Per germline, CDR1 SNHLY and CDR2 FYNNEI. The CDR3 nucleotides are TGTGCCAGCAGAGAAGGGACTCCGACCAGTTTCAGAACGCAGTATTTT. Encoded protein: CASREGTPTSFRTQYF.

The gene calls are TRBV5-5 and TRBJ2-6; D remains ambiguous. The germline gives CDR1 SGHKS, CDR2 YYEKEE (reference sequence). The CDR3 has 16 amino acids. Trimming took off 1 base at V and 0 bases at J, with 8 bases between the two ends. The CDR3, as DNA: TGTGCCAGCAGCTTGTATATTAGCTCTGGGGCCAACGTCCTGACTTTC. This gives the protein CASSLYISSGANVLTF.

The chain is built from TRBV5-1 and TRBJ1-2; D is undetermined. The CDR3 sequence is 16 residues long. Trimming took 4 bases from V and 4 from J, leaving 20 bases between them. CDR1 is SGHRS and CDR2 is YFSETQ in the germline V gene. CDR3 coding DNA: TGCGCCAGCAGCCCAACGGGTCCCGGTTCCGTCTATGGCTACACCTTC. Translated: CASSPTGPGSVYGYTF.

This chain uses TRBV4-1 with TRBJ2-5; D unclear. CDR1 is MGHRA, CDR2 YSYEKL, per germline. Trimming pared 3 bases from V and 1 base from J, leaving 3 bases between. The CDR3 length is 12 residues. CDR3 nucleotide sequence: TGCGCCAGCAGCCAGGCCCAAGAGACCCAGTACTTC. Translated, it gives CASSQAQETQYF.

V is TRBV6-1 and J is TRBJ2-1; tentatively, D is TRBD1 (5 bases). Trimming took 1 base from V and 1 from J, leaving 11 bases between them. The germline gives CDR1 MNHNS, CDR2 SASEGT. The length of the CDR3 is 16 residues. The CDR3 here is CASSEGQRGSYNEQFF. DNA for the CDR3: TGTGCCAGCAGTGAAGGACAGAGAGGTTCCTACAATGAGCAGTTCTTC.

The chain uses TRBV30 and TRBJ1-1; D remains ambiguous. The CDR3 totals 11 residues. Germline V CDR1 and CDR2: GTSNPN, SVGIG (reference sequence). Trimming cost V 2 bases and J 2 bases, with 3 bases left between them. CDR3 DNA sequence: TGTGCCTGGAGTATAAACACTGAAGCTTTCTTT. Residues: CAWSINTEAFF.

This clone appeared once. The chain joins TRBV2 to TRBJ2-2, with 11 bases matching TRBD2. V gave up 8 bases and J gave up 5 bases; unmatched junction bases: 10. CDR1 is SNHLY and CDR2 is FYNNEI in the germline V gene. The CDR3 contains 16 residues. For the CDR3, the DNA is TGTGCCAGCGGGGAAACTAGCGGGAGAGTAACCGGGGAGCTGTTTTTT. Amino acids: CASGETSGRVTGELFF.